What follows are 17 T cell receptor beta chains derived from one specimen sequenced in a study of cytomegalovirus exposure and HLA in healthy donors (dated by TCRdb to about 2017). Libraries were made using the immunoSEQ multiplex PCR assay. Sourced from immuneACCESS, this table was stored by TCRdb with only in-frame sequences that have V and J called. A share of the clones is absent; for the studies checked, an unresolved V gene accounts for under half, and the remainder has no known explanation. The sample table contains more than 85,000 clones; only one count was recorded for around 86% of them. The ten largest clonotypes hold around 4.1% of the sample. Sequencing input: PBMCs. Every receptor here comes from a woman younger than 30 in good health and CMV-seropositive.

The J gene is TRBJ2-3, the V gene TRBV30, with D possibly matching TRBD2 (6 bases). Germline V gene lookup returns CDR1 GTSNPN and CDR2 SVGIG (reference sequence). The V end was cut by 0 bases, the J end by 6 bases, with 10 bases between. This CDR3 comprises 13 residues. The CDR3 region has the DNA TGTGCCTGGAGTGTTCAACGGGGGGATACGCAGTATTTT. This translates into CAWSVQRGDTQYF.

The chain joins TRBV2 to TRBJ2-4; 7 bases agree with TRBD2. CDR1 and CDR2 from the germline V gene are SNHLY and FYNNEI. Unmatched junction bases numbered 10, after V lost 2 bases and J lost 0 bases. CDR3 length: 18 amino acids. The CDR3 DNA reads TGTGCCAGCAGTGAAATGGGGGGGGTAAATCTAGCCAAAAACATTCAGTACTTC. As protein: CASSEMGGVNLAKNIQYF.

The genes are TRBV6-5 and TRBJ1-1; 7 nucleotides agree with TRBD1. In germline, CDR1 is MNHEY, CDR2 SVGAGI. With V trimmed by 4 bases and J by 1 base, 3 bases remained unmatched. The CDR3 has 14 residues. In nucleotides, the CDR3 is TGTGCCAGCAGTTGGGACAGCTCGAACACTGAAGCTTTCTTT. Residues: CASSWDSSNTEAFF.

In its sample, this clone was seen once. The chain recombines TRBV2 with TRBJ2-7, with a tentative D call TRBD2 (5 bases). Germline CDR1 reads SNHLY; CDR2 reads FYNNEI. CDR3 length equals 15 residues. V was pared by 6 bases and J by 3 bases, with 18 bases between. Written as DNA, the CDR3 is TGTGCCAGCAGAGATGATGGAGGAAAGCGCTACGAGCAGTACTTC. Its protein is CASRDDGGKRYEQYF.

The chain employs TRBV7-9 and TRBJ2-1; possible D gene TRBD1, 7 bases. Germline V gene data show CDR1 as SEHNR and CDR2 as FQNEAQ (reference sequence). Trimming pared 5 bases from V and 1 base from J, leaving 18 bases between. This CDR3 spans 17 amino acids. The CDR3 sequence is CASSPSPPGGSYNEQFF. The CDR3 DNA reads TGTGCCAGCAGCCCAAGCCCACCAGGGGGGTCCTACAATGAGCAGTTCTTC.

The sample holds a few counts of this clone. V gene TRBV6-4 combines with J gene TRBJ2-3, with D possibly TRBD1 on 6 matching bases. Germline CDR1 MRHNA, CDR2 SNTAGT. The CDR3 is 16 residues long. V was shortened by 0 bases and J by 1 base, with 11 bases between the two germline ends. The CDR3 loop reads CASSDSTGTGTDTQYF. CDR3 DNA sequence: TGTGCCAGCAGTGACTCAACAGGGACGGGCACAGATACGCAGTATTTT.

V is TRBV11-2 and J is TRBJ2-4, with 7 bases lining up with TRBD1. The CDR3 length is 14 residues. The germline V gene has CDR1 SGHAT and CDR2 FQNNGV. With V trimmed by 1 base and J by 7 bases, 4 bases remained unmatched. DNA of the CDR3: TGTGCCAGCAGCTTAGGACAGGGTAGGAACATTCAGTACTTC. As protein: CASSLGQGRNIQYF.

J is TRBJ1-1 and V is TRBV5-1; a possible D gene is TRBD1 (6 bases). Trimming left V 0 bases short and J 0 bases short, with 9 bases between. Germline loops: CDR1 SGHRS, CDR2 YFSETQ. The CDR3 spans 15 residues. As DNA, the CDR3 is TGCGCCAGCAGCTTGGACAGGGCAATGAACACTGAAGCTTTCTTT. It translates to CASSLDRAMNTEAFF. Supplemented by reference TRBV5-1 and TRBJ1-1, the full variable domain reads KAGVTQTPRYLIKTRGQQVTLSCSPISGHRSVSWYQQTPGQGLQFLFEYFSETQRNKGNFPGRFSGRQFSNSRSEMNVSTLELGDSALYLCASSLDRAMNTEAFFGQGTRLTVV.

The V and J genes are TRBV6-6 and TRBJ1-2; TRBD1 is a possible D gene (5 bases). CDR3 length: 15 residues. V was trimmed by 2 bases and J by 5 bases, leaving 15 bases between them. CDR1 is MNHNY and CDR2 is SVGAGI in the germline V gene (reference sequence). The CDR3 spells CASSYGQGTTYGYTF. DNA for the CDR3: TGTGCCAGCAGTTACGGGCAGGGTACTACATATGGCTACACCTTC.

The V call is TRBV19, the J call TRBJ1-5; no clear D. Germline V CDR1 and CDR2: LNHDA, SQIVND (reference sequence). The CDR3 extends over 15 amino acids. The ends were cut back, 5 bases at V and 3 bases at J, with 14 bases in the middle. The CDR3 loop is CASSQYLGFNQPQHF. Written as DNA, the CDR3 is TGTGCCAGTAGTCAATACCTAGGATTCAATCAGCCCCAGCATTTT.

V gene TRBV29-1 combines with J gene TRBJ1-3, with D uncertain. The CDR3 loop spans 15 amino acids. CDR1 is SQVTM, CDR2 ANQGSEA, per germline. V shed 1 base and J shed 3 bases, with 13 bases lying between them. As DNA, the CDR3 is TGCAGCGTTGAAGCTGGAGGAGGTGATGGAAACACCATATATTTT. This translates into CSVEAGGGDGNTIYF.

The V and J genes are TRBV19 and TRBJ1-1; 7 positions agree with TRBD1. The CDR3 contains 16 residues. The V segment lost 8 bases and the J segment 1 base; nucleotides outside the gene matches: 13. Germline V gene data show CDR1 as LNHDA and CDR2 as SQIVND (reference sequence). The CDR3 loop is CASPGGRQGPNTEAFF. Written as DNA, the CDR3 is TGTGCCAGTCCGGGGGGGAGACAGGGTCCGAACACTGAAGCTTTCTTT.

The J gene is TRBJ1-5, the V gene TRBV27; 7 bases fit TRBD1. CDR1 MNHEY and CDR2 SMNVEV come from the germline V gene (reference sequence). The CDR3 spans 16 residues. V gave up 0 bases and J gave up 6 bases; unmatched junction bases: 8. CDR3 DNA: TGTGCCAGCAGTTTATCGGGGGAGACAGGGCCTCAGCCCCAGCATTTT. This translates into CASSLSGETGPQPQHF.

This clone appeared a single time. This sequence joins TRBV5-8 and TRBJ2-3; maybe TRBD2 (5 bases). Germline-derived CDR1 and CDR2 are SGHTS and YDEGEE. CDR3 length: 12 residues. Between the trimmed V and J ends, which lost 4 bases and 5 bases, there was a span of 8 bases. The CDR3 spells CASSNEGDTQYF. Here the CDR3 DNA reads TGTGCCAGCAGCAACGAGGGAGATACGCAGTATTTT. The whole variable domain, filled in from reference TRBV5-8 and TRBJ2-3, reads EAGVTQSPTHLIKTRGQQATLRCSPISGHTSVYWYQQALGLGLQFLLWYDEGEERNRGNFPPRFSGRQFPNYSSELNVNALELEDSALYLCASSNEGDTQYFGPGTRLTVL.

The V and J genes are TRBV5-1 and TRBJ2-1, with TRBD2 matching 10 bases. V dropped 1 base and J dropped 7; count of bases not matched to a gene: 5. This CDR3 contains 15 residues. Germline values: CDR1 SGHRS, CDR2 YFSETQ. Written as DNA, the CDR3 is TGCGCCAGCAGCTTGTCTAGCGGGGGTTGGAATGAGCAGTTCTTC. It codes for CASSLSSGGWNEQFF.

The V call is TRBV2, the J call TRBJ2-1; 8 positions agree with TRBD1. Germline V gene data show CDR1 as SNHLY and CDR2 as FYNNEI. V lost 6 bases to trimming and J lost 8 bases; unmatched junction nucleotides: 3. This CDR3 region has 12 residues. The CDR3, as DNA: TGTGCCAGCAGGGCAGGGGGCGATGAGCAGTTCTTC. Encoded protein: CASRAGGDEQFF.

This sequence joins TRBV10-3 and TRBJ2-5; maybe TRBD2 (6 bases). The germline CDR1 and CDR2 sequences are ENHRY and SYGVKD. The CDR3 sequence is 13 residues long. V dropped 8 bases and J dropped 3 bases, with 13 bases sitting between them. The CDR3 bases are TGTGCCATCCGGGACTCCAAAAAAGAGACCCAGTACTTC. Encoded protein: CAIRDSKKETQYF.